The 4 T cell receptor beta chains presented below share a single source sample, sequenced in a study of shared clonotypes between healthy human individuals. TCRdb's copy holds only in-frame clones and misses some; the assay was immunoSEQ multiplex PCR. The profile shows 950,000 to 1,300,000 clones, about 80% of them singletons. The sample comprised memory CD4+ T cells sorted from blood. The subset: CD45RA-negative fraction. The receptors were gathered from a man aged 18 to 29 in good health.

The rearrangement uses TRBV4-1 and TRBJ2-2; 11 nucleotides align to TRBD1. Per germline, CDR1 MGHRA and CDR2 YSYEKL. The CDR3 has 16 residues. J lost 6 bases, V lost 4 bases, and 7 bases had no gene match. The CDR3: CASSPKGQGAAGELFF. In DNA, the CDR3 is TGCGCCAGCAGCCCCAAAGGACAGGGGGCTGCCGGGGAGCTGTTTTTT.

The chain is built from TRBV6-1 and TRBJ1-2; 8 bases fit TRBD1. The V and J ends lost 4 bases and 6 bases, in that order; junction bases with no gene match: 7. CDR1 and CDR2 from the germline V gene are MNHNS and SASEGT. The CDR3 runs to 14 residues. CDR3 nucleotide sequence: TGTGCCAGCAGTGCCGGGACAGGCACAAATGGCTACACCTTC. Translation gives CASSAGTGTNGYTF.

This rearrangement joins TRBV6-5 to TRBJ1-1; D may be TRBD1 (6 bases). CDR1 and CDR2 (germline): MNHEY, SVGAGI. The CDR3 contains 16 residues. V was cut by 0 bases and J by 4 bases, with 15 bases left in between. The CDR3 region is CASSYSPTGRRTEAFF. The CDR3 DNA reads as TGTGCCAGCAGTTACTCGCCAACAGGGCGGCGCACTGAAGCTTTCTTT.

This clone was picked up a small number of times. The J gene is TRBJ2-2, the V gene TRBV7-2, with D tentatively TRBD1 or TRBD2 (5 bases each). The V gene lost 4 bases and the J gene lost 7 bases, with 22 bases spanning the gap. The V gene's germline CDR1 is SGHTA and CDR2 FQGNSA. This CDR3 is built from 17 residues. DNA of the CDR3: TGTGCCAGCAGCTCCACCCGGGACCGCGTGCTGGTCGGGGAGCTGTTTTTT. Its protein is CASSSTRDRVLVGELFF. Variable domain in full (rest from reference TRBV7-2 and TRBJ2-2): GAGVSQSPSNKVTEKGKDVELRCDPISGHTALYWYRQSLGQGLEFLIYFQGNSAPDKSGLPSDRFSAERTGGSVSTLTIQRTQQEDSAVYLCASSSTRDRVLVGELFFGEGSRLTVL.